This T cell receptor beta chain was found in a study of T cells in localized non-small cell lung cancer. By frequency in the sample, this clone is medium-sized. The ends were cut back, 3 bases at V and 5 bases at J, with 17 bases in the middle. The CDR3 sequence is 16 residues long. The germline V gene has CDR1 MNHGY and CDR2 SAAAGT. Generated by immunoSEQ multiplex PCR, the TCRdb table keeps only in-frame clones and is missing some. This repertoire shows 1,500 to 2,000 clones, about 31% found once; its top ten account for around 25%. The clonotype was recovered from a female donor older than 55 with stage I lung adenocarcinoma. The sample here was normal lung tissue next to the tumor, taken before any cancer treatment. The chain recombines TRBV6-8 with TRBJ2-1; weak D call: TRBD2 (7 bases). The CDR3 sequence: CASSYTGGYPNNEQFF. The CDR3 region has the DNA TGTGCCAGCAGTTATACGGGGGGCTATCCTAACAATGAGCAGTTCTTC.